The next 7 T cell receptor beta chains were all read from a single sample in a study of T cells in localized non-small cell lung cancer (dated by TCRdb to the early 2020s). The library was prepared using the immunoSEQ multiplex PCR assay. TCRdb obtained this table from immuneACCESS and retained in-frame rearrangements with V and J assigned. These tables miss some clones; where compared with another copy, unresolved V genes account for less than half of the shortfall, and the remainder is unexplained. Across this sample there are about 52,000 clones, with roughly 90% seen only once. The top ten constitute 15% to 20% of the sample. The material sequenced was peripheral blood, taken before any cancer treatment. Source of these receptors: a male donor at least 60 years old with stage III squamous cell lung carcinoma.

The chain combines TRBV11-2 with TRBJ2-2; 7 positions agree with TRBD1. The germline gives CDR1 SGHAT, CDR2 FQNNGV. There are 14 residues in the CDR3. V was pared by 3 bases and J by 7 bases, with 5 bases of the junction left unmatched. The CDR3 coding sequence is TGTGCCAGCAGCTTCAGGGGGTGGTACGGGGAGCTGTTTTTT. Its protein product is CASSFRGWYGELFF.

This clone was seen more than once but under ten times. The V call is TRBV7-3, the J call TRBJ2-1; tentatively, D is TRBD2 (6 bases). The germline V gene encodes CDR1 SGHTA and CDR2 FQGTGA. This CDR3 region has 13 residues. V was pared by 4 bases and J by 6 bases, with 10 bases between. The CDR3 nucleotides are TGTGCCAGCAGCTCGGGACTCATCAATGAGCAGTTCTTC. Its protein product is CASSSGLINEQFF.

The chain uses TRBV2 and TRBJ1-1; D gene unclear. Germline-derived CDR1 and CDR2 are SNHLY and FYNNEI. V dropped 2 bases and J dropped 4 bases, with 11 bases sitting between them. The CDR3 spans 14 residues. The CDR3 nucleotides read TGTGCCAGCAGTGAAAGCGGGTTTGCCACTGAAGCTTTCTTT. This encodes CASSESGFATEAFF. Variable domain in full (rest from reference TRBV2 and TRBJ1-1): EPEVTQTPSHQVTQMGQEVILRCVPISNHLYFYWYRQILGQKVEFLVSFYNNEISEKSEIFDDQFSVERPDGSNFTLKIRSTKLEDSAMYFCASSESGFATEAFFGQGTRLTVV.

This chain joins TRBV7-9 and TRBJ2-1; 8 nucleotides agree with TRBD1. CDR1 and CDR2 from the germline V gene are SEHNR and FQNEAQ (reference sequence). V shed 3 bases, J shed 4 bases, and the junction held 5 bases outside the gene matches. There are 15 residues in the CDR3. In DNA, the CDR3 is TGTGCCAGCAGCTTCCCGGGACAGGCGTACAATGAGCAGTTCTTC. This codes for CASSFPGQAYNEQFF. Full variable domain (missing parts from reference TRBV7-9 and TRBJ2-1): DTGVSQNPRHKITKRGQNVTFRCDPISEHNRLYWYRQTLGQGPEFLTYFQNEAQLEKSRLLSDRFSAERPKGSFSTLEIQRTEQGDSAMYLCASSFPGQAYNEQFFGPGTRLTVL.

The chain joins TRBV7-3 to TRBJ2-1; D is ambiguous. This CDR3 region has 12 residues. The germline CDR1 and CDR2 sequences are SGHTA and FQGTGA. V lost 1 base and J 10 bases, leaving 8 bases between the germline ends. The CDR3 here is CASSLSGVEQFF. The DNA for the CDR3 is TGTGCCAGCAGCTTAAGTGGGGTAGAGCAGTTCTTC. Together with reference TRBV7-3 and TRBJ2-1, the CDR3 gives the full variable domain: GAGVSQTPSNKVTEKGKYVELRCDPISGHTALYWYRQSLGQGPEFLIYFQGTGAADDSGLPNDRFFAVRPEGSVSTLKIQRTERGDSAVYLCASSLSGVEQFFGPGTRLTVL.

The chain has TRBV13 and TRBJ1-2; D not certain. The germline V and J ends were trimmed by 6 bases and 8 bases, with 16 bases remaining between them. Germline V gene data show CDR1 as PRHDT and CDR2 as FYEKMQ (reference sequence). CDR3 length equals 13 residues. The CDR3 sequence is CASSRSAVDGYTF. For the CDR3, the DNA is TGTGCCAGCAGTAGGTCGGCCGTAGACGGCTACACCTTC.

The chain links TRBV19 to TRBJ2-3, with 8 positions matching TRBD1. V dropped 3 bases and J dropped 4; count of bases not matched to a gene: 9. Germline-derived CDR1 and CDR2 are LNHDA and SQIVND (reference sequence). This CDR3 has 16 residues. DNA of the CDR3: TGTGCCAGTAGTATTTCGGGCAGGGGGCTGGCAGATACGCAGTATTTT. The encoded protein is CASSISGRGLADTQYF.